The rows below give T cell receptor beta chains drawn from one sample of a study of blood T cell repertoires in COVID-19. Data came from immunoSEQ multiplex PCR; TCRdb stores just in-frame clones and leaves some out. The profile shows under 250,000 clones, approximately 83% of them singletons. Sequencing was performed on peripheral blood. The receptors come from a woman aged 55-70 years with acute or convalescent COVID-19. Each CDR3 is given with its conserved first and last residue. D genes are given only for firm matches. Clone size appears in some rows only: once, few, many, or a class for an expanded clone.

CDR3aa: CASSTTGVGANVLTF
CDR3nt: TGTGCCAGCAGTACTACAGGGGTCGGGGCCAACGTCCTGACTTTC
d_gene: TRBD1
j_gene: TRBJ2-6
v_gene: TRBV6-5
abundance: NA

CDR3aa: CASSYKGGGSSGGYTF
CDR3nt: TGTGCCAGCAGTTACAAGGGGGGGGGCTCCTCGGGAGGCTACACCTTC
d_gene: NA
j_gene: TRBJ1-2
v_gene: TRBV6-5
abundance: NA

CDR3aa: CASSVAPGLRTDTQYF
CDR3nt: TGTGCCAGCAGCGTAGCCCCGGGACTTCGCACAGATACGCAGTATTTT
d_gene: NA
j_gene: TRBJ2-3
v_gene: TRBV9
abundance: NA

CDR3aa: CAISESMDRNQPQHF
CDR3nt: TGTGCCATCAGTGAGTCGATGGACAGAAATCAGCCCCAGCATTTT
d_gene: NA
j_gene: TRBJ1-5
v_gene: TRBV10-3
abundance: NA

CDR3aa: CASNGGRGRLGEAFF
CDR3nt: TGTGCCAGCAACGGAGGCAGGGGGCGCTTAGGTGAAGCTTTCTTT
d_gene: TRBD1
j_gene: TRBJ1-1
v_gene: TRBV6-5
abundance: NA

CDR3aa: CASSLLGGQDTQYF
CDR3nt: TGCGCCAGCAGTTTGCTCGGGGGGCAAGATACGCAGTATTTT
d_gene: NA
j_gene: TRBJ2-3
v_gene: TRBV5-1
abundance: NA

CDR3aa: CASSLSFSGFSYEQYF
CDR3nt: TGCGCCAGCAGCTTATCTTTTTCGGGTTTCTCCTACGAGCAGTACTTC
d_gene: NA
j_gene: TRBJ2-7
v_gene: TRBV5-1
abundance: NA

CDR3aa: CASSIGRSDINSPLHF
CDR3nt: TGTGCCAGCTCGATCGGGAGGTCTGACATCAATTCACCCCTCCACTTT
d_gene: NA
j_gene: TRBJ1-6
v_gene: TRBV18
abundance: few

CDR3aa: CASSRDTLNQPQHF
CDR3nt: TGTGCCAGCAGCCGGGACACTCTTAATCAGCCCCAGCATTTT
d_gene: NA
j_gene: TRBJ1-5
v_gene: TRBV7-8
abundance: few

CDR3aa: CASSSTGARRDTQYF
CDR3nt: TGTGCCAGCAGCTCGACAGGGGCCCGTAGGGATACGCAGTATTTT
d_gene: TRBD1
j_gene: TRBJ2-3
v_gene: TRBV7-3
abundance: NA

CDR3aa: CAGHRQGGYNEKLFF
CDR3nt: TGTGCCGGCCACAGACAGGGGGGTTACAATGAAAAACTGTTTTTT
d_gene: TRBD1
j_gene: TRBJ1-4
v_gene: TRBV2
abundance: once

CDR3aa: CASTTYNEQFF
CDR3nt: TGTGCCAGCACAACCTACAATGAGCAGTTCTTC
d_gene: NA
j_gene: TRBJ2-1
v_gene: TRBV28
abundance: many

CDR3aa: CASTPTAGNYGYTF
CDR3nt: TGTGCCAGCACCCCGACAGCCGGTAACTATGGCTACACCTTC
d_gene: NA
j_gene: TRBJ1-2
v_gene: TRBV6-5
abundance: few

CDR3aa: CASTKTTNYGYTF
CDR3nt: TGTGCCAGCACCAAAACTACTAACTATGGCTACACCTTC
d_gene: NA
j_gene: TRBJ1-2
v_gene: TRBV6-6
abundance: once

CDR3aa: CASSSRGLGTEAFF
CDR3nt: TGTGCCAGCAGCTCCAGGGGGCTGGGCACTGAAGCTTTCTTT
d_gene: TRBD1
j_gene: TRBJ1-1
v_gene: TRBV5-5
abundance: few

CDR3aa: CASSVQGKETQYF
CDR3nt: TGTGCCAGCAGTGTACAGGGGAAAGAGACCCAGTACTTC
d_gene: TRBD1
j_gene: TRBJ2-5
v_gene: TRBV27
abundance: NA

CDR3aa: CASSLGGWRETQYF
CDR3nt: TGTGCCAGCAGTCTTGGGGGCTGGAGGGAGACCCAGTACTTC
d_gene: NA
j_gene: TRBJ2-5
v_gene: TRBV2
abundance: NA

CDR3aa: CASSRSAIGLRDSYEQYF
CDR3nt: TGTGCCAGCAGCCGATCTGCCATTGGTCTACGGGACTCCTACGAGCAGTACTTC
d_gene: NA
j_gene: TRBJ2-7
v_gene: TRBV3-1/TRBV3-2
abundance: NA

CDR3aa: CASSFDRGPGYTF
CDR3nt: TGTGCCAGCAGCTTTGACAGGGGCCCTGGCTACACCTTC
d_gene: TRBD1
j_gene: TRBJ1-2
v_gene: TRBV5-6
abundance: few

CDR3aa: CAWSGQGIFGNTIYF
CDR3nt: TGTGCCTGGAGTGGACAGGGGATCTTTGGAAACACCATATATTTT
d_gene: TRBD1
j_gene: TRBJ1-3
v_gene: TRBV30
abundance: NA

CDR3aa: CASSSGLAGGQETQYF
CDR3nt: TGTGCCAGTAGTTCCGGACTAGCGGGGGGGCAAGAGACCCAGTACTTC
d_gene: TRBD2
j_gene: TRBJ2-5
v_gene: TRBV19
abundance: NA

CDR3aa: CASSQVGREAFF
CDR3nt: TGCGCCAGCAGCCAAGTGGGCCGTGAAGCTTTCTTT
d_gene: NA
j_gene: TRBJ1-1
v_gene: TRBV4-1
abundance: NA

CDR3aa: CASSLNGWGAYEQYF
CDR3nt: TGTGCCAGCAGCTTGAATGGGTGGGGGGCCTACGAGCAGTACTTC
d_gene: NA
j_gene: TRBJ2-7
v_gene: TRBV5-4
abundance: once

CDR3aa: CASTPSGTGNINYGYTF
CDR3nt: TGTGCCAGTACGCCCTCCGGGACAGGGAATATTAACTATGGCTACACCTTC
d_gene: TRBD1
j_gene: TRBJ1-2
v_gene: TRBV19
abundance: few

CDR3aa: CAWRGAGTVNSPLHF
CDR3nt: TGTGCCTGGAGGGGGGCCGGGACAGTAAATTCACCCCTCCACTTT
d_gene: TRBD1
j_gene: TRBJ1-6
v_gene: TRBV30
abundance: NA

CDR3aa: CASSSPPYRNTEAFF
CDR3nt: TGTGCCAGCAGCAGCCCCCCTTACAGGAACACTGAAGCTTTCTTT
d_gene: NA
j_gene: TRBJ1-1
v_gene: TRBV5-4
abundance: NA

CDR3aa: CASSPQGGLSNPTF
CDR3nt: TGTGCCAGCAGCCCCCAAGGGGGTCTCTCCAACCCCACCTTC
d_gene: NA
j_gene: TRBJ1-2
v_gene: TRBV7-9
abundance: NA

CDR3aa: CASSQGGRTGGREKLFF
CDR3nt: TGTGCCAGCAGCCAAGGGGGCAGGACAGGGGGCAGGGAAAAACTGTTTTTT
d_gene: TRBD1
j_gene: TRBJ1-4
v_gene: TRBV4-2
abundance: NA

CDR3aa: CASSILAGAGYEQYF
CDR3nt: TGTGCCAGTAGTATACTAGCGGGGGCCGGCTACGAGCAGTACTTC
d_gene: TRBD2
j_gene: TRBJ2-7
v_gene: TRBV19
abundance: NA

CDR3aa: CASSSIEAFNSPLHF
CDR3nt: TGTGCCAGTAGTAGCATCGAGGCTTTCAATTCACCCCTCCACTTT
d_gene: NA
j_gene: TRBJ1-6
v_gene: TRBV19
abundance: once

CDR3aa: CASSASGTGMETQYF
CDR3nt: TGTGCCAGCAGCGCCTCCGGGACAGGGATGGAGACCCAGTACTTC
d_gene: TRBD1
j_gene: TRBJ2-5
v_gene: TRBV9
abundance: once

CDR3aa: CASSLGDRGPEETQYF
CDR3nt: TGTGCCAGCAGCTTAGGGGACAGGGGGCCTGAAGAGACCCAGTACTTC
d_gene: TRBD1
j_gene: TRBJ2-5
v_gene: TRBV11-2
abundance: once

CDR3aa: CASSQGSREDEKLFF
CDR3nt: TGTGCCAGCAGCCAAGGGTCCAGAGAGGATGAAAAACTGTTTTTT
d_gene: NA
j_gene: TRBJ1-4
v_gene: TRBV4-2
abundance: NA

CDR3aa: CASSTTSGASTDTQYF
CDR3nt: TGTGCCAGCAGCACCACTAGCGGGGCGAGCACAGATACGCAGTATTTT
d_gene: TRBD2
j_gene: TRBJ2-3
v_gene: TRBV7-2
abundance: NA

CDR3aa: CAIARAEYEQYF
CDR3nt: TGTGCCATCGCACGAGCGGAATACGAGCAGTACTTC
d_gene: NA
j_gene: TRBJ2-7
v_gene: TRBV10-3
abundance: NA

CDR3aa: CARSRLPLAGDGELFF
CDR3nt: TGCGCCCGCAGCCGCCTCCCCCTAGCGGGGGACGGGGAGCTGTTTTTT
d_gene: TRBD2
j_gene: TRBJ2-2
v_gene: TRBV4-1
abundance: NA

CDR3aa: CASSPGTGVLREQYF
CDR3nt: TGTGCCAGCAGCCCCGGGACAGGGGTGTTAAGGGAGCAGTACTTC
d_gene: TRBD1
j_gene: TRBJ2-7
v_gene: TRBV6-5
abundance: NA

CDR3aa: CASSQRQGVGDTQYF
CDR3nt: TGCGCCAGCAGCCAAAGGCAGGGGGTAGGCGATACGCAGTATTTT
d_gene: TRBD1
j_gene: TRBJ2-3
v_gene: TRBV5-1
abundance: NA

CDR3aa: CASSQDRQAPGTQYF
CDR3nt: TGCGCCAGCAGCCAAGATAGGCAGGCCCCGGGAACCCAGTACTTC
d_gene: NA
j_gene: TRBJ2-5
v_gene: TRBV4-3
abundance: NA

CDR3aa: CASRPTRGNQETQYF
CDR3nt: TGTGCCAGTAGACCCACACGGGGGAATCAAGAGACCCAGTACTTC
d_gene: NA
j_gene: TRBJ2-5
v_gene: TRBV19
abundance: NA

CDR3aa: CASSIRGHSGVVGNQPQHF
CDR3nt: TGTGCCAGTAGTATTAGGGGTCACAGCGGGGTTGTGGGCAATCAGCCCCAGCATTTT
d_gene: NA
j_gene: TRBJ1-5
v_gene: TRBV19
abundance: NA

CDR3aa: CASSGFGYTF
CDR3nt: TGTGCCAGCAGCGGTTTTGGCTACACCTTC
d_gene: NA
j_gene: TRBJ1-2
v_gene: TRBV12-3/TRBV12-4
abundance: NA

CDR3aa: CASSYSSAGTEAFF
CDR3nt: TGTGCCAGCAGTTACTCTTCAGCGGGCACTGAAGCTTTCTTT
d_gene: NA
j_gene: TRBJ1-1
v_gene: TRBV6-2/TRBV6-3
abundance: NA

CDR3aa: CASSQTQTGNQPQHF
CDR3nt: TGCGCCAGCAGCCAAACCCAGACAGGGAATCAGCCCCAGCATTTT
d_gene: TRBD1
j_gene: TRBJ1-5
v_gene: TRBV4-1
abundance: NA

CDR3aa: CATSDVGGDTQYF
CDR3nt: TGTGCCACCAGTGATGTCGGGGGGGATACGCAGTATTTT
d_gene: TRBD2
j_gene: TRBJ2-3
v_gene: TRBV24-1
abundance: NA

CDR3aa: CASSLGTGFNYGYTF
CDR3nt: TGTGCCAGCAGCCTGGGGACAGGCTTTAACTATGGCTACACCTTC
d_gene: TRBD1
j_gene: TRBJ1-2
v_gene: TRBV3-1/TRBV3-2
abundance: NA

CDR3aa: CASSEAAADTQYF
CDR3nt: TGTGCCAGCAGTGAAGCCGCGGCAGATACGCAGTATTTT
d_gene: NA
j_gene: TRBJ2-3
v_gene: TRBV2
abundance: NA

CDR3aa: CASSVGGQGGYNGYTF
CDR3nt: TGTGCCAGCAGCGTAGGAGGACAGGGAGGCTATAATGGCTACACCTTC
d_gene: TRBD1
j_gene: TRBJ1-2
v_gene: TRBV9
abundance: NA

CDR3aa: CASSLSAGGGSGYEQYF
CDR3nt: TGTGCCAGCAGTTTATCGGCGGGGGGGGGCTCGGGCTACGAGCAGTACTTC
d_gene: TRBD2
j_gene: TRBJ2-7
v_gene: TRBV27
abundance: NA

CDR3aa: CASSVGTSVTDTQYF
CDR3nt: TGTGCCAGCAGCGTAGGGACTAGCGTCACAGATACGCAGTATTTT
d_gene: TRBD2
j_gene: TRBJ2-3
v_gene: TRBV9
abundance: NA

CDR3aa: CASSLGLGGNTEAFF
CDR3nt: TGCGCCAGCAGCTTGGGGCTGGGGGGGAACACTGAAGCTTTCTTT
d_gene: NA
j_gene: TRBJ1-1
v_gene: TRBV5-1
abundance: NA

CDR3aa: CASSRPPGYTQYF
CDR3nt: TGTGCCAGCAGCCGCCCCCCCGGGTATACGCAGTATTTT
d_gene: NA
j_gene: TRBJ2-3
v_gene: TRBV5-6
abundance: NA

CDR3aa: CASSLWGVGANVLTF
CDR3nt: TGTGCCAGCAGTTTATGGGGGGTTGGGGCCAACGTCCTGACTTTC
d_gene: NA
j_gene: TRBJ2-6
v_gene: TRBV27
abundance: few

CDR3aa: CASSKDRSGANVLTF
CDR3nt: TGTGCCAGCAGTAAGGACAGGTCCGGGGCCAACGTCCTGACTTTC
d_gene: TRBD1
j_gene: TRBJ2-6
v_gene: TRBV6-6
abundance: NA

CDR3aa: CASSKTGAEQYF
CDR3nt: TGTGCCAGCAGCAAGACAGGGGCCGAGCAGTACTTC
d_gene: TRBD1
j_gene: TRBJ2-7
v_gene: TRBV7-9
abundance: NA